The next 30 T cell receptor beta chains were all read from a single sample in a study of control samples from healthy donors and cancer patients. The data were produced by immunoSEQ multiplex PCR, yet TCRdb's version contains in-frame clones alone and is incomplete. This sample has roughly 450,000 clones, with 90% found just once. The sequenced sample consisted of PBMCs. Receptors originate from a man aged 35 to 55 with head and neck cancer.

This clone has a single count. CDR3 bases: TGTGCCAGCAGTTTAAGGGGTTCAGGGCAGCCCCAGCATTTT. It encodes CASSLRGSGQPQHF. The genes are TRBV28 and TRBJ1-5, with D perhaps TRBD1 (5 bases). The CDR3 is made up of 14 amino acids. Germline CDR1 MDHEN, CDR2 SYDVKM. Trimming cost V 2 bases and J 7 bases, with 12 bases left between them.

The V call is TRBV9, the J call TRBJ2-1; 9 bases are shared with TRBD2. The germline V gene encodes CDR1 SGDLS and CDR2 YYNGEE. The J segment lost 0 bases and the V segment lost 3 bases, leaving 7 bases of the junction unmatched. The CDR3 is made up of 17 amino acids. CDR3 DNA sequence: TGTGCCAGCAGCGGTAGCGGGAGCCGGAGCTCCTACAATGAGCAGTTCTTC. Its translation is CASSGSGSRSSYNEQFF.

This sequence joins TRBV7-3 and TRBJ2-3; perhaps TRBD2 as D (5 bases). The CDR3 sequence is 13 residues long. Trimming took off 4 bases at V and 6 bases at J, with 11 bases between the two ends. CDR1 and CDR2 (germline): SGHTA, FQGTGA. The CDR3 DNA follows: TGTGCCAGCAGCTGGACTGCCGGGGATACGCAGTATTTT. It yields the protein CASSWTAGDTQYF.

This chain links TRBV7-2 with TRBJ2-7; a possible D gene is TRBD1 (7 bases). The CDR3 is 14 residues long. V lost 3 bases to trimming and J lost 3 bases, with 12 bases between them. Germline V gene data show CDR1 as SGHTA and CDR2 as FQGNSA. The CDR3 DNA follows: TGTGCCAGCAGCTTGGAGGGACAGCGCTACGAGCAGTACTTC. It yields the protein CASSLEGQRYEQYF.

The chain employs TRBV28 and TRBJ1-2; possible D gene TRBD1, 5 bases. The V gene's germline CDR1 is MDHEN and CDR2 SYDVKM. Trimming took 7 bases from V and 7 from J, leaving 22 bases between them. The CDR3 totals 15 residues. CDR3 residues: CASTYSPGDLGGYTF. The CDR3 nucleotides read TGTGCCAGCACCTATTCCCCCGGGGACCTTGGTGGCTACACCTTC.

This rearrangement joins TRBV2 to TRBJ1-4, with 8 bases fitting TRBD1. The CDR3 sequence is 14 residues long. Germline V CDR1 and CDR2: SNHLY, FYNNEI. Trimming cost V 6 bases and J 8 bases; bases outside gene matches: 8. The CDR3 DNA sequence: TGTGCCAGCAGGGAGAGACAGGGGAAGGAAAAACTGTTTTTT. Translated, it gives CASRERQGKEKLFF.

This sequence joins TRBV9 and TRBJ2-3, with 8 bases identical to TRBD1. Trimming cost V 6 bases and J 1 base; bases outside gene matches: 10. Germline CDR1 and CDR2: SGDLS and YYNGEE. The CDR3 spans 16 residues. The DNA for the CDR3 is TGTGCCAGCACCACAGAAGGGGGACAGGGCACAGATACGCAGTATTTT. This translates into CASTTEGGQGTDTQYF.

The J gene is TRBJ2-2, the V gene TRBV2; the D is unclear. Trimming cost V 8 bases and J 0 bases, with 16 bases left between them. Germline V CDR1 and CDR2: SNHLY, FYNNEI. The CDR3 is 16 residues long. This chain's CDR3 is CASGSRQISNTGELFF. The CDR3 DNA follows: TGTGCCAGCGGAAGCCGTCAGATATCGAACACCGGGGAGCTGTTTTTT.

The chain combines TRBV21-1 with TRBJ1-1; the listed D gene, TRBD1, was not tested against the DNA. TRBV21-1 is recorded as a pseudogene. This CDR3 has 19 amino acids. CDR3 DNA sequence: TGTGCCAGCAGCAAATCGGGTCCTAGGACAGGATCGCGAGCCACTGAAGCTTTCTTT. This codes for CASSKSGPRTGSRATEAFF.

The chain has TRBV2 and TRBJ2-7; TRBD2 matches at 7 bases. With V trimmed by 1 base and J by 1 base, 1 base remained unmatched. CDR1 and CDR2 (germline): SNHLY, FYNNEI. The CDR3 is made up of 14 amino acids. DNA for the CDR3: TGTGCCAGCAGTGAAGGGCGGGAGTCCTACGAGCAGTACTTC. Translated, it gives CASSEGRESYEQYF.

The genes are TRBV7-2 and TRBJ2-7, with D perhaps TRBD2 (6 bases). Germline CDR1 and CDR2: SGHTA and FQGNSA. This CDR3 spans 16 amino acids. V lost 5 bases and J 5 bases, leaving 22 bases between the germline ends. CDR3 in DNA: TGTGCCAGCAGCCTACGTGGGGGGACGGACCAAGACGAGCAGTACTTC. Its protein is CASSLRGGTDQDEQYF. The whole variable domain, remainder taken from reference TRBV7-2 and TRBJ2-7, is GAGVSQSPSNKVTEKGKDVELRCDPISGHTALYWYRQSLGQGLEFLIYFQGNSAPDKSGLPSDRFSAERTGGSVSTLTIQRTQQEDSAVYLCASSLRGGTDQDEQYFGPGTRLTVT.

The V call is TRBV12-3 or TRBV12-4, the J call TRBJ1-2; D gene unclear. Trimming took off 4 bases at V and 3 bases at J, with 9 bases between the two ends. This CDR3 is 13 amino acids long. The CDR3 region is CASSYIRDYGYTF. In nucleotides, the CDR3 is TGTGCCAGCAGTTACATCCGAGACTATGGCTACACCTTC.

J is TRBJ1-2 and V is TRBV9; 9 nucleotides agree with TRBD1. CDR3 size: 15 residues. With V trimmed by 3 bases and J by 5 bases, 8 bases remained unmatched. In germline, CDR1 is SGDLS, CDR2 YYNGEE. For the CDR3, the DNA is TGTGCCAGCAGCGCGGAAGGACAGGGGATATATGGCTACACCTTC. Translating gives CASSAEGQGIYGYTF. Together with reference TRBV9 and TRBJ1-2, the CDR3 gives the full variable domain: DSGVTQTPKHLITATGQRVTLRCSPRSGDLSVYWYQQSLDQGLQFLIQYYNGEERAKGNILERFSAQQFPDLHSELNLSSLELGDSALYFCASSAEGQGIYGYTFGSGTRLTVV.

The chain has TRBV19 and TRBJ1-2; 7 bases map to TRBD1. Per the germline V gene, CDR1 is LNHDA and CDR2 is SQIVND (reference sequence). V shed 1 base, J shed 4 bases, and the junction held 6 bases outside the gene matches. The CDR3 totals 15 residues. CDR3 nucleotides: TGTGCCAGTAGTATAGCCATAACAGGGGCCTATGGCTACACCTTC. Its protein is CASSIAITGAYGYTF.

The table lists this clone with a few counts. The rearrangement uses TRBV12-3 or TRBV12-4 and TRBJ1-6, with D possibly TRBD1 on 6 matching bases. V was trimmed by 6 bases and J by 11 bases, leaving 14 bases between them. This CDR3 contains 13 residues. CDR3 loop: CASSINSGAPLHF. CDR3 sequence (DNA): TGTGCCAGCAGCATAAATTCAGGGGCACCCCTCCACTTT.

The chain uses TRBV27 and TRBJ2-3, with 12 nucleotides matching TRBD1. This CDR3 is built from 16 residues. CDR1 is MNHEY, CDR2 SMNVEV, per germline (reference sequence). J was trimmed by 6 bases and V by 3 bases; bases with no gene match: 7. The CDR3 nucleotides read TGTGCCAGCAGTTTCGGGACAGGGGGCCTAGTGGATACGCAGTATTTT. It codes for CASSFGTGGLVDTQYF.

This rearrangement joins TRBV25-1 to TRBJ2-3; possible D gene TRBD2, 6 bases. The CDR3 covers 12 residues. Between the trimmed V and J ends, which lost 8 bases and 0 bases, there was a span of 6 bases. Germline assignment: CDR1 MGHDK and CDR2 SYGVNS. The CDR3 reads CASRESTDTQYF. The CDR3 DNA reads TGTGCCAGCCGGGAGAGCACAGATACGCAGTATTTT.

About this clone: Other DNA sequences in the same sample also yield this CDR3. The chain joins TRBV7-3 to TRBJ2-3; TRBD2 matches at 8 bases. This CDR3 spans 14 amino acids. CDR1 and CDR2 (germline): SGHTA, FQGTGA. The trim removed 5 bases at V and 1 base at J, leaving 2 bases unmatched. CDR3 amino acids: CASSLSGGTDTQYF. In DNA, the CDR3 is TGTGCCAGCAGCCTTAGCGGGGGCACAGATACGCAGTATTTT.

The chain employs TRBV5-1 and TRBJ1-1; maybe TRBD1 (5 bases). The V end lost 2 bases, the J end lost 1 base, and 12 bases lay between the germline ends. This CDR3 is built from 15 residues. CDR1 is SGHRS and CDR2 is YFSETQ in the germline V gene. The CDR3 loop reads CASSFETARNTEAFF. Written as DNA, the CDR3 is TGCGCCAGCAGCTTCGAGACAGCGAGGAACACTGAAGCTTTCTTT.

CDR3 nucleotide sequence: TGCGCCAGCAGTGAGGAACTAGCGGGAGTCGATCACGAGCAGTACTTC. It specifies CASSEELAGVDHEQYF. The rearrangement links TRBV10-2 to TRBJ2-7; 11 bases are shared with TRBD2. CDR1 is WSHSY and CDR2 is SAAADI in the germline V gene. The CDR3 has 16 amino acids. Trimming cost V 2 bases and J 5 bases; bases outside gene matches: 8.

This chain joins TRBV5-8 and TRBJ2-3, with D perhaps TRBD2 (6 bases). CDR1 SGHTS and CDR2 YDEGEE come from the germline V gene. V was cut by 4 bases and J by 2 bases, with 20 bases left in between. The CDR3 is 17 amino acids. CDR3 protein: CASSRRSSGLLTDTQYF. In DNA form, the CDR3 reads TGTGCCAGCAGCCGGAGGTCTTCGGGACTCCTCACAGATACGCAGTATTTT.

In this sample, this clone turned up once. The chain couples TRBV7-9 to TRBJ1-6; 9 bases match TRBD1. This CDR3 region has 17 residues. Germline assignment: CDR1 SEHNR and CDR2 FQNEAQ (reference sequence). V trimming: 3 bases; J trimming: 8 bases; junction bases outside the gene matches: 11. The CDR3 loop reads CASSFSGQGSFDSPLHF. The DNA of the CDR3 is TGTGCCAGCAGCTTCTCGGGACAGGGTAGTTTTGATTCACCCCTCCACTTT.

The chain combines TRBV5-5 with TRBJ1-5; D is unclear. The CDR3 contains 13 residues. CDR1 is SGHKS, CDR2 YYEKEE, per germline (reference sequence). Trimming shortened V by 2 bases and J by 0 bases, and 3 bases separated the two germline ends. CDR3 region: CASSFDSNQPQHF. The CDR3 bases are TGTGCCAGCAGCTTCGATAGCAATCAGCCCCAGCATTTT.

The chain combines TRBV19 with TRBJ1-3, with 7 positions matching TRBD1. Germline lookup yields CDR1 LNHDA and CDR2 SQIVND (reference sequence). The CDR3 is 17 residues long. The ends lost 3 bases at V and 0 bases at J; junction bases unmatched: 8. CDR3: CASSIPGQPASGNTIYF. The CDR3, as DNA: TGTGCCAGTAGTATCCCGGGACAGCCCGCCTCTGGAAACACCATATATTTT.

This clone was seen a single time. DNA for the CDR3: TGTGCCAGCAGGAGACAGGGAGCCTACGAGCAGTACTTC. Its protein product is CASRRQGAYEQYF. The rearrangement joins TRBV6-5 to TRBJ2-7; 7 bases are a match to TRBD1. Per germline, CDR1 MNHEY and CDR2 SVGAGI. The CDR3 runs 13 residues. J lost 2 bases, V lost 6 bases, and 4 bases had no gene match.

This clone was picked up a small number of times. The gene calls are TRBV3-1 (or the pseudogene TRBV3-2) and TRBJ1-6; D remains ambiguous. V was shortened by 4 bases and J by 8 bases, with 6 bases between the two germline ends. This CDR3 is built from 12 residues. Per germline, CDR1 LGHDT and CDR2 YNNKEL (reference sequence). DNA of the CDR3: TGTGCCAGCAGCCGGCTAGATTCACCCCTCCACTTT. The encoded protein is CASSRLDSPLHF.

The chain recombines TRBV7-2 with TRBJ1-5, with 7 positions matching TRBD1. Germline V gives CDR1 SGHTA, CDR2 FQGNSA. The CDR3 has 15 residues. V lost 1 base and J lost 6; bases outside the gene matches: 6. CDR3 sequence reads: CASSLGGGAGQPQHF. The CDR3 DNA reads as TGTGCCAGCAGCTTAGGAGGGGGCGCAGGTCAGCCCCAGCATTTT.

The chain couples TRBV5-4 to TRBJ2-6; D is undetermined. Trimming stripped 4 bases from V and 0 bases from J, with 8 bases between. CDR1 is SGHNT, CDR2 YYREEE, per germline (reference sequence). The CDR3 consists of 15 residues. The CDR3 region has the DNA TGTGCCAGCAGCATCGTTGCCTCTGGGGCCAACGTCCTGACTTTC. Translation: CASSIVASGANVLTF.

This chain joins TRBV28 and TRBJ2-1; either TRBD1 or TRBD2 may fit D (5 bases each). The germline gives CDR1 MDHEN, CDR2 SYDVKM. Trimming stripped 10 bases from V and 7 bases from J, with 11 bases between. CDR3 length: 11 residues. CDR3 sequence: CATGRRNEQFF. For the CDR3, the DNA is TGTGCCACGGGGCGGCGGAATGAGCAGTTCTTC.

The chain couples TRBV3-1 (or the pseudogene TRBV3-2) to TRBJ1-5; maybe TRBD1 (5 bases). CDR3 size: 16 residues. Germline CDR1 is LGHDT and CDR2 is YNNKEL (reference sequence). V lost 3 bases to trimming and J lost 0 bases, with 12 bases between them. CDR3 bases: TGTGCCAGCAGCCACGAAGACAGTTATAGCAATCAGCCCCAGCATTTT. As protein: CASSHEDSYSNQPQHF.